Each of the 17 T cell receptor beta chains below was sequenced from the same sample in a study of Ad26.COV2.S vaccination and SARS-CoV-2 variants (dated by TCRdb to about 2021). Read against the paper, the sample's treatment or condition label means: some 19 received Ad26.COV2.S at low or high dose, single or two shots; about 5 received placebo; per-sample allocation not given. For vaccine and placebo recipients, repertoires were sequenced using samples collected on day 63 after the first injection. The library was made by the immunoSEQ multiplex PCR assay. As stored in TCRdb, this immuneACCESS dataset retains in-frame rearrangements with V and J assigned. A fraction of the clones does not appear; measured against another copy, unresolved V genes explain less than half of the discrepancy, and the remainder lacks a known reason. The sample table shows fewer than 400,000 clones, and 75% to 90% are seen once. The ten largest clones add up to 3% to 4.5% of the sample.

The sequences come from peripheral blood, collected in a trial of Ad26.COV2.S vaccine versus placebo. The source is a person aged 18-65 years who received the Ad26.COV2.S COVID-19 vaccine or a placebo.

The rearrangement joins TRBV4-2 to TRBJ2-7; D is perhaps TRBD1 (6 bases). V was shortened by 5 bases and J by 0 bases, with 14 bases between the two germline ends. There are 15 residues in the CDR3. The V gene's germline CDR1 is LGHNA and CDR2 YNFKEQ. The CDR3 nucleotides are TGTGCCAGCAGCACGGGGCAGGGGAGCTCCTACGAGCAGTACTTC. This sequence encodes CASSTGQGSSYEQYF.

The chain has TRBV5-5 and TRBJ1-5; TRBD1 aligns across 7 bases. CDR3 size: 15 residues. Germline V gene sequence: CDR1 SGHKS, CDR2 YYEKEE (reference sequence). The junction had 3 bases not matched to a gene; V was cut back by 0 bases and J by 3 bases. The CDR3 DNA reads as TGTGCCAGCAGCTTGGATGGACAGGCCAATCAGCCCCAGCATTTT. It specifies CASSLDGQANQPQHF.

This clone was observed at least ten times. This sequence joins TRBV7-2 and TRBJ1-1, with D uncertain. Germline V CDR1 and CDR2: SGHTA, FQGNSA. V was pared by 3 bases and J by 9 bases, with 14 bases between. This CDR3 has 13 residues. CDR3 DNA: TGTGCCAGCAGCTTCACCCCCTCGGGAAAAGCTTTCTTT. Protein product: CASSFTPSGKAFF. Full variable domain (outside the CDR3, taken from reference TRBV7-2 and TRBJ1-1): GAGVSQSPSNKVTEKGKDVELRCDPISGHTALYWYRQSLGQGLEFLIYFQGNSAPDKSGLPSDRFSAERTGGSVSTLTIQRTQQEDSAVYLCASSFTPSGKAFFGQGTRLTVV.

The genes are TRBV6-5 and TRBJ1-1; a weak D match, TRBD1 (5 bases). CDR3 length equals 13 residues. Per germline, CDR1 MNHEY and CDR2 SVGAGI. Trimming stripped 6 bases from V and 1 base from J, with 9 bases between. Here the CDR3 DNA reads TGTGCCAGCAGGAGAGGGGCGAACACTGAAGCTTTCTTT. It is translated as CASRRGANTEAFF.

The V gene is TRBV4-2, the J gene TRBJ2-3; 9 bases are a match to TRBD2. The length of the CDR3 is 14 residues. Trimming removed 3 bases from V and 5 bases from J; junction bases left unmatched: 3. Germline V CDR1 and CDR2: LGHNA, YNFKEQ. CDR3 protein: CASSQVAGVDTQYF. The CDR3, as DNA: TGTGCCAGCAGCCAGGTAGCGGGGGTAGATACGCAGTATTTT.

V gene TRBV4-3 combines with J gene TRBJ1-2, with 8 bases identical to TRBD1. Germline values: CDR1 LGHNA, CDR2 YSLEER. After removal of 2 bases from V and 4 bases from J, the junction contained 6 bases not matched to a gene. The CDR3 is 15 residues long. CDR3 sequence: CASSQLDRGGYGYTF. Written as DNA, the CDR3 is TGCGCCAGCAGCCAACTCGACAGGGGAGGCTATGGCTACACCTTC.

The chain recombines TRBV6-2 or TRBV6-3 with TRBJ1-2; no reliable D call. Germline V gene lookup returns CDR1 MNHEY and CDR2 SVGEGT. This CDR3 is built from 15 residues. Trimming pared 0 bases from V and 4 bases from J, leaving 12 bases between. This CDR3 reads CASSYSRLAVYGYTF. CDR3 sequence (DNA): TGTGCCAGCAGTTACTCGAGGCTGGCCGTCTATGGCTACACCTTC.

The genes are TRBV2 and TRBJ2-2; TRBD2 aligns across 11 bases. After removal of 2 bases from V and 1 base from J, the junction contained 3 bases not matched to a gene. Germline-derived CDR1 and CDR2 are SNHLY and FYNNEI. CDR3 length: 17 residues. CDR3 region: CASSEPSGGWNTGELFF. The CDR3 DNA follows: TGTGCCAGCAGTGAACCTAGCGGGGGGTGGAACACCGGGGAGCTGTTTTTT.

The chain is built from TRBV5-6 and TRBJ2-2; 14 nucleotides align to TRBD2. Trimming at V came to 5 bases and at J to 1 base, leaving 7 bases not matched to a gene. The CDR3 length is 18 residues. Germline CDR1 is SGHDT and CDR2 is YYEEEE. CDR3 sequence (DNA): TGTGCCAGCAGACTAGGACTAGCGGGGGGCCAGAACACCGGGGAGCTGTTTTTT. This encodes CASRLGLAGGQNTGELFF.

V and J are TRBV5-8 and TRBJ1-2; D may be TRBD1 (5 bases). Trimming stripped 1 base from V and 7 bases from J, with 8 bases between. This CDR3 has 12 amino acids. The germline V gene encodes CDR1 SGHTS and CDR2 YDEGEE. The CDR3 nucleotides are TGTGCCAGCAGCTTGACAGGACTTGGCTACACCTTC. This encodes CASSLTGLGYTF.

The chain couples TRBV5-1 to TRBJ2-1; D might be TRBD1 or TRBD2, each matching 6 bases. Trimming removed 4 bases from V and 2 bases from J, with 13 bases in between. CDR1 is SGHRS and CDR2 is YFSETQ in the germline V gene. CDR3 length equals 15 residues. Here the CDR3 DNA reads TGCGCCAGCAGCCCCGAGGGGGGCGCCTACAATGAGCAGTTCTTC. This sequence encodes CASSPEGGAYNEQFF.

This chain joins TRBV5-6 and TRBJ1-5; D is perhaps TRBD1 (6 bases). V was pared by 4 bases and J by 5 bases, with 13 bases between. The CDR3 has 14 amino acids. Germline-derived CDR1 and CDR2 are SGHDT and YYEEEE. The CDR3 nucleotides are TGTGCCAGCAGCACCCGGGACATCTATCAGCCCCAGCATTTT. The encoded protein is CASSTRDIYQPQHF.

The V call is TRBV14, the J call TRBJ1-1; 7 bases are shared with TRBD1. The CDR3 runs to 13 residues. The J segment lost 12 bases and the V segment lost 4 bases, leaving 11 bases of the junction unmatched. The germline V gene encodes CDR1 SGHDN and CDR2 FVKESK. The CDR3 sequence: CASSPRGGSGTFF. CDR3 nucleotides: TGTGCCAGCAGCCCTAGAGGGGGCTCGGGGACTTTCTTT.

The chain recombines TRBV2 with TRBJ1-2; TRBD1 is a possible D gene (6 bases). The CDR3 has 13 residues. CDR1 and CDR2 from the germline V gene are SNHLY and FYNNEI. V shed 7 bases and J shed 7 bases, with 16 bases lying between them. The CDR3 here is CASTGAPLSGYTF. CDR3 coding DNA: TGTGCCAGCACAGGGGCCCCACTTTCTGGCTACACCTTC. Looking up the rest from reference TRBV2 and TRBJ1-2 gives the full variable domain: EPEVTQTPSHQVTQMGQEVILRCVPISNHLYFYWYRQILGQKVEFLVSFYNNEISEKSEIFDDQFSVERPDGSNFTLKIRSTKLEDSAMYFCASTGAPLSGYTFGSGTRLTVV.

This CDR3 reads CASSSRASGGTDTQYF. The CDR3 bases are TGCGCCAGCAGCAGCCGAGCTAGCGGGGGCACAGATACGCAGTATTTT. The chain employs TRBV4-1 and TRBJ2-3, with 9 bases aligning to TRBD2. This CDR3 contains 16 residues. Germline V lookup: CDR1 MGHRA, CDR2 YSYEKL. The V gene end was trimmed by 5 bases and the J gene end by 1 base; junction bases not matched to a gene: 7.

CDR3 nucleotides: TGCGCCAGCAGCCAAGATCCAGGAAACGGGGAGCTGTTTTTT. It is translated as CASSQDPGNGELFF. The chain links TRBV4-1 to TRBJ2-2; D remains ambiguous. V was trimmed by 0 bases and J by 7 bases, leaving 9 bases between them. From germline, CDR1 is MGHRA and CDR2 YSYEKL. This CDR3 is built from 14 residues.

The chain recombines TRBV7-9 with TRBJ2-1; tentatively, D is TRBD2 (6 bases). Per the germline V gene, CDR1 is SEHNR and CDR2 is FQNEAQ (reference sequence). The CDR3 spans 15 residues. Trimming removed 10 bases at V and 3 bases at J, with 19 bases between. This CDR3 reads CATPSGQAYYNEQFF. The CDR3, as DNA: TGTGCCACCCCCAGCGGGCAGGCCTACTACAATGAGCAGTTCTTC. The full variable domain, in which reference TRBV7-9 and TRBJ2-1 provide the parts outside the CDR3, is DTGVSQNPRHKITKRGQNVTFRCDPISEHNRLYWYRQTLGQGPEFLTYFQNEAQLEKSRLLSDRFSAERPKGSFSTLEIQRTEQGDSAMYLCATPSGQAYYNEQFFGPGTRLTVL.